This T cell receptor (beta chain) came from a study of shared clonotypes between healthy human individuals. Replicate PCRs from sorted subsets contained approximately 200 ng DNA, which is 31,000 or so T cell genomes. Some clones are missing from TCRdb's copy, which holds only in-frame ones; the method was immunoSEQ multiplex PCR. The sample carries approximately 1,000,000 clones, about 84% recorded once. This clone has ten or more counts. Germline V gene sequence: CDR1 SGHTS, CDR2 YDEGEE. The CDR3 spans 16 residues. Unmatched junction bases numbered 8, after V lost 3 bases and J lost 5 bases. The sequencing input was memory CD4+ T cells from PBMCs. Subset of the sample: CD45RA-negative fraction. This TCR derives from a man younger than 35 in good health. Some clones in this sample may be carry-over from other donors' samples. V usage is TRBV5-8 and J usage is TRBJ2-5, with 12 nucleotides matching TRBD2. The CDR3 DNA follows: TGTGCCAGCAGCTCTGGACTAGCGGGATACTTTGAGACCCAGTACTTC. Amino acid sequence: CASSSGLAGYFETQYF.